The 23 T cell receptor beta chains below all came from one sample that was sequenced in a study of cytomegalovirus exposure and HLA in healthy donors (dated by TCRdb to 2015 to 2018). Receptor amplification or capture employed the immunoSEQ multiplex PCR assay. For the multiplex PCR, a mixture combining 60 forward primers for TCR Vbeta segments and 13 reverse primers for TCR Jbeta segments was used. Imported from immuneACCESS, the table was reduced by TCRdb to in-frame sequences with V and J called. These copies leave out some clones; in studies compared against another copy, an unresolved V gene accounts for under half, and the cause of the remainder is not known. The sample includes 160,000 or so clones, with about four fifths observed a single time. 4% to 5% of the sample comes from the top ten. The source material was PBMCs. These receptors were obtained from a woman younger than 30 in good health and CMV-seropositive.

V and J are TRBV6-5 and TRBJ2-7, with TRBD2 identical over 7 bases. The length of the CDR3 is 15 residues. Trimming removed 0 bases from V and 4 bases from J; junction bases left unmatched: 6. Per the germline V gene, CDR1 is MNHEY and CDR2 is SVGAGI. The CDR3 loop is CASSYSGGGGYEQYF. The DNA of the CDR3 is TGTGCCAGCAGTTACTCGGGGGGGGGTGGTTACGAGCAGTACTTC.

The chain is built from TRBV5-1 and TRBJ1-4; the match to TRBD1 covers 9 bases. J lost 5 bases, V lost 1 base, and 9 bases had no gene match. Germline CDR1 is SGHRS and CDR2 is YFSETQ. This CDR3 has 17 residues. CDR3 nucleotides: TGCGCCAGCAGCTTGCGGACAGGGGTCGAGACAAATGAAAAACTGTTTTTT. It translates to CASSLRTGVETNEKLFF.

J is TRBJ2-1 and V is TRBV4-3, with TRBD2 matching over 10 bases. Germline CDR1 reads LGHNA; CDR2 reads YSLEER. The V and J ends lost 0 bases and 4 bases, in that order; junction bases with no gene match: 6. The CDR3 consists of 17 residues. CDR3 sequence: CASSQEPLAGAYNEQFF. In DNA form, the CDR3 reads TGCGCCAGCAGCCAAGAACCCCTAGCGGGGGCTTACAATGAGCAGTTCTTC.

This chain uses TRBV29-1 with TRBJ2-7, with 8 bases lining up with TRBD2. This CDR3 is 13 amino acids long. CDR1 and CDR2 from the germline V gene are SQVTM and ANQGSEA. V trimming: 3 bases; J trimming: 2 bases; junction bases outside the gene matches: 3. The CDR3 DNA is TGCAGCGTTGAGGGCGGGGGGACCTACGAGCAGTACTTC. Translating gives CSVEGGGTYEQYF.

This sequence joins TRBV27 and TRBJ2-7, with a weak D call TRBD2 (7 bases). Germline-derived CDR1 and CDR2 are MNHEY and SMNVEV (reference sequence). The germline V and J ends were trimmed by 5 bases and 4 bases, with 18 bases remaining between them. This CDR3 is built from 15 residues. CDR3 region: CASSLAAGEGYEQYF. As DNA, the CDR3 is TGTGCCAGCAGTCTGGCCGCAGGGGAGGGTTACGAGCAGTACTTC.

The rearrangement uses TRBV19 and TRBJ1-2; D call uncertain. CDR3 length: 13 amino acids. CDR1 is LNHDA and CDR2 is SQIVND in the germline V gene (reference sequence). Trimming left V 5 bases short and J 12 bases short, with 19 bases between. CDR3 loop: CASSLGGFWADTF. CDR3 in DNA: TGTGCCAGTAGTCTCGGTGGGTTCTGGGCAGACACCTTC.

This chain connects TRBV4-2 to TRBJ2-1, with D possibly TRBD1 on 7 matching bases. Germline V CDR1 and CDR2: LGHNA, YNFKEQ. Trimming removed 7 bases from V and 15 bases from J, with 22 bases in between. This CDR3 region has 13 residues. The CDR3 sequence: CASTERRRDSLFF. CDR3 coding DNA: TGTGCCAGCACCGAGCGTAGGAGGGACAGCCTGTTCTTC.

This clone was found a few times. The chain employs TRBV4-3 and TRBJ2-1; 9 bases line up with TRBD2. V lost 5 bases and J lost 10; bases outside the gene matches: 21. CDR1 and CDR2 (germline): LGHNA, YSLEER. The CDR3 runs 18 residues. The CDR3 sequence: CASSDRPAGGGGLEEQFF. CDR3 nucleotides: TGCGCCAGCAGCGATCGTCCCGCCGGCGGGGGGGGCCTTGAGGAGCAGTTCTTC.

This clone was counted between two and nine times. This chain connects TRBV9 to TRBJ1-2, with 9 bases identical to TRBD1. V lost 6 bases and J lost 7; bases outside the gene matches: 7. Germline V gene lookup returns CDR1 SGDLS and CDR2 YYNGEE. This CDR3 comprises 13 residues. CDR3 in amino acids: CASNPQGAGGYTF. The CDR3 nucleotides are TGTGCCAGCAACCCACAGGGGGCGGGTGGCTACACCTTC.

The rearrangement uses TRBV28 and TRBJ2-2; D may be TRBD2 (5 bases). CDR1 is MDHEN, CDR2 SYDVKM, per germline. The CDR3 spans 15 residues. Trimming pared 5 bases from V and 0 bases from J, leaving 10 bases between. CDR3 sequence: CASSPTTPNTGELFF. In nucleotides, the CDR3 is TGTGCCAGCAGTCCGACTACGCCGAACACCGGGGAGCTGTTTTTT.

The V gene is TRBV7-6, the J gene TRBJ2-7; 14 bases are a match to TRBD2. The germline gives CDR1 SGHVS, CDR2 FNYEAQ. Unmatched junction bases numbered 7, after V lost 5 bases and J lost 7 bases. The CDR3 has 15 amino acids. The CDR3 sequence is CASSPGTSGGSEQYF. Written as DNA, the CDR3 is TGTGCCAGCAGCCCGGGGACTAGCGGGGGTTCGGAGCAGTACTTC. Complete variable domain (other parts from reference TRBV7-6 and TRBJ2-7): GAGVSQSPRYKVTKRGQDVALRCDPISGHVSLYWYRQALGQGPEFLTYFNYEAQQDKSGLPNDRFSAERPEGSISTLTIQRTEQRDSAMYRCASSPGTSGGSEQYFGPGTRLTVT.

CDR3 sequence (DNA): TGTGCCATCAGCCCCGACGAGGGTATCTCTGGAAACACCATATATTTT. It translates to CAISPDEGISGNTIYF. The chain employs TRBV10-3 and TRBJ1-3; D not resolved. Trimming pared 6 bases from V and 0 bases from J, leaving 15 bases between. Germline V gives CDR1 ENHRY, CDR2 SYGVKD. The CDR3 extends over 16 amino acids.

This sequence joins TRBV5-1 and TRBJ2-5, with TRBD1 matching 9 bases. Germline-derived CDR1 and CDR2 are SGHRS and YFSETQ. CDR3 size: 16 residues. V was clipped by 1 base and J by 4 bases; unmatched bases: 8. The CDR3 reads CASSLPFGTGRETQYF. The CDR3 DNA reads as TGCGCCAGCAGCTTGCCCTTCGGGACAGGGCGAGAGACCCAGTACTTC.

V usage is TRBV30 and J usage is TRBJ1-2; no firm D call. The length of the CDR3 is 12 residues. Between the trimmed V and J ends, which lost 2 bases and 6 bases, there was a span of 10 bases. Germline V gives CDR1 GTSNPN, CDR2 SVGIG (reference sequence). The CDR3 loop is CAWSPTSNGYTF. CDR3 DNA sequence: TGTGCCTGGAGTCCGACTTCGAATGGCTACACCTTC.

V usage is TRBV9 and J usage is TRBJ1-6, with a tentative D call TRBD1 (5 bases). The CDR3 covers 16 residues. Germline CDR1 reads SGDLS; CDR2 reads YYNGEE. Trimming took off 0 bases at V and 5 bases at J, with 12 bases between the two ends. The CDR3: CASSVGGGGDNSPLHF. CDR3 coding DNA: TGTGCCAGCAGCGTAGGGGGGGGTGGGGATAATTCACCCCTCCACTTT.

This clone was counted a few times. The DNA is left out, because the CDR3 cannot be placed on it with certainty; the CDR3 is given as TCRdb lists it. This chain connects TRBV9 to TRBJ1-2; the D call of TRBD1 is as the table states it, not checked on the DNA. From its first to its last residue, the CDR3 has 14 amino acids. Germline CDR1 reads SGDLS; CDR2 reads YYNGEE. This CDR3 reads CASIVAGGTRGYTF.

V usage is TRBV9 and J usage is TRBJ2-5, with 10 bases that match TRBD2. The CDR3 sequence is 14 residues long. Germline CDR1 reads SGDLS; CDR2 reads YYNGEE. With 4 bases clipped from V and 4 bases from J, the junction kept 4 bases outside the gene matches. CDR3 in amino acids: CASSPQRGGETQYF. The CDR3 DNA follows: TGTGCCAGCAGCCCACAGCGGGGGGGAGAGACCCAGTACTTC.

This chain connects TRBV7-8 to TRBJ2-4; 7 bases line up with TRBD2. Trimming cost V 5 bases and J 0 bases; bases outside gene matches: 4. This CDR3 has 15 residues. Germline V gene sequence: CDR1 SGHVS, CDR2 FQNEAQ. CDR3 protein: CASSHGGGAKNIQYF. Here the CDR3 DNA reads TGTGCCAGCAGCCACGGCGGGGGAGCCAAAAACATTCAGTACTTC.

This clone came up a few times. V gene TRBV5-1 combines with J gene TRBJ1-3; 7 bases fit TRBD1. With V trimmed by 3 bases and J by 0 bases, 3 bases remained unmatched. Germline V gene sequence: CDR1 SGHRS, CDR2 YFSETQ. The CDR3 runs 15 residues. The CDR3 region has the DNA TGCGCCAGCAGCTCGGACAGGTTCTCTGGAAACACCATATATTTT. Protein product: CASSSDRFSGNTIYF.

This clone was detected once. The chain combines TRBV6-1 with TRBJ1-1; tentative D call: TRBD1 (5 bases). V shed 1 base and J shed 5 bases, with 11 bases lying between them. The CDR3 contains 14 residues. Germline loops: CDR1 MNHNS, CDR2 SASEGT. CDR3 nucleotides: TGTGCCAGCAGTGAAGAGCAGGGTCTAACTGAAGCTTTCTTT. Its protein product is CASSEEQGLTEAFF.

V is TRBV27 and J is TRBJ2-3, with TRBD2 identical over 10 bases. This CDR3 spans 16 amino acids. Losses at the gene ends were 5 bases for V and 1 base for J; bases not matched to a gene: 6. In germline, CDR1 is MNHEY, CDR2 SMNVEV (reference sequence). Here the CDR3 reads CASSRPAGGGTDTQYF. CDR3 nucleotides: TGTGCCAGCAGTCGACCAGCGGGGGGGGGCACAGATACGCAGTATTTT.

The gene calls are TRBV15 and TRBJ1-1; weak D call: TRBD1 (5 bases). The V end was cut by 3 bases, the J end by 7 bases, with 24 bases between. The germline V gene has CDR1 LNHNV and CDR2 YYDKDF (reference sequence). The CDR3 is 17 amino acids. CDR3 DNA sequence: TGTGCCACCAGCAGTCCCGGGGGAGGGGAAGGTTTGGGTGAAGCTTTCTTT. It translates to CATSSPGGGEGLGEAFF. Supplemented by reference TRBV15 and TRBJ1-1, the full variable domain reads DAMVIQNPRYQVTQFGKPVTLSCSQTLNHNVMYWYQQKSSQAPKLLFHYYDKDFNNEADTPDNFQSRRPNTSFCFLDIRSPGLGDTAMYLCATSSPGGGEGLGEAFFGQGTRLTVV.

This sequence joins TRBV19 and TRBJ1-3, with D tentatively TRBD1 (6 bases). Germline V CDR1 and CDR2: LNHDA, SQIVND (reference sequence). CDR3 size: 13 residues. Deletions cut 6 bases from V and 4 bases from J, with 10 bases between. The CDR3: CASRMTGGNTIYF. CDR3 DNA: TGTGCCAGTAGAATGACAGGCGGAAACACCATATATTTT.